This T cell receptor (beta chain) was sequenced in a study of blood T cells in healthy people across ages. Germline CDR1 is SGHAT and CDR2 is FQNNGV. This CDR3 contains 16 residues. This clonotype has a handful of counts. Germline and junction disagree at one end, which may indicate a read error. Primers used in a second PCR of about 6 to 11 cycles were a sample-barcoded 5' primer and a J-beta primer mix. One entry per CDR3 protein, called by TCRdb with MiXCR from the 5' RACE reads. This table has a few hundred thousand distinct CDR3 sequences, over 25% appearing once. These data were also filed under a second study, of T cells of mothers and their children.

The sample was blood. V usage is TRBV11-2 and J usage is TRBJ1-2; 10 nucleotides match TRBD1. The TCR sequence derives from a boy younger than 10 in good health. The CDR3: CASRLGTGVRDYGYTF. CDR3 in DNA: TGTGCCAGCCGCTTAGGGACAGGGGTTCGTGACTATGGCTACACCTTC. Based on the CDR3 plus reference TRBV11-2 and TRBJ1-2, the full variable domain is EAGVAQSPRYKIIEKRQSVAFWCNPISGHATLYWYQQILGQGPKLLIQFQNNGVVDDSQLPKDRFSAERLKGVDSTLKIQPAKLEDSAVYLCASRLGTGVRDYGYTFGSGTRLTVV.